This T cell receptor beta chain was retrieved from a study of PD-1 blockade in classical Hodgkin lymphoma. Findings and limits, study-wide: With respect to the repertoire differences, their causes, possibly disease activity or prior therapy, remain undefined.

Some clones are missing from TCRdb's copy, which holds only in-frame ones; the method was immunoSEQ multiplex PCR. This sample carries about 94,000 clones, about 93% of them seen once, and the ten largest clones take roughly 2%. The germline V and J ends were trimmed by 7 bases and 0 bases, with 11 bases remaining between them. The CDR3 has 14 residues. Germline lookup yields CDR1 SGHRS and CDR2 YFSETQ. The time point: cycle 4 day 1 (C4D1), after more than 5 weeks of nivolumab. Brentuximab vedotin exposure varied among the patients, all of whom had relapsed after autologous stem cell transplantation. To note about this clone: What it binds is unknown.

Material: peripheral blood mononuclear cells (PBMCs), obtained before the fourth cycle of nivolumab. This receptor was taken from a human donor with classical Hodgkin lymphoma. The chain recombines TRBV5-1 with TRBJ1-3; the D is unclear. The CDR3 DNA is TGCGCCAGCGCGTCTACGGACTCTGGAAACACCATATATTTT. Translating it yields CASASTDSGNTIYF.